These 24 T cell receptor beta chains were sequenced from one sample in a study of T-cell reconstitution after alpha-beta-depleted transplantation in children (TCRdb year 2016). Library generation was performed with PCR. The instrument was an Illumina HiSeq 2500. TCR library preparation used molecular barcoding, with unique molecular identifiers applied to normalize quantification of the TCRbeta repertoire. TCRdb took the public reads, trimmed them with fastp at Q25, ran MiXCR for clone calling and kept in-frame beta chains. Entries are consolidated by CDR3 protein sequence, retaining the most common genes and DNA. Within this sample are about 640,000 distinct CDR3 sequences, with 16% of them counted one time only. Under 1.2% of the sample lies in the top ten. Sequencing used PBMCs from the stem cell graft donor, obtained from the stem cell graft. Receptor source: a human donor who donated a stem cell graft to a child with acute myeloid leukemia.

There are many counts of this clonotype. This rearrangement joins TRBV20-1 to TRBJ2-5; 11 bases match TRBD1. The germline CDR1 and CDR2 sequences are DFQATT and SNEGSKA (reference sequence). This CDR3 region has 16 residues. V was pared by 3 bases and J by 5 bases, with 11 bases of the junction left unmatched. As DNA, the CDR3 is TGCAGTGCTAGCGGACAGGGGGCGCTGAGATGGGAGACCCAGTACTTC. It translates to CSASGQGALRWETQYF.

In its sample, this clonotype was seen many times. V usage is TRBV6-1 and J usage is TRBJ2-1; the D gene is possibly TRBD1 (5 bases). Germline V gene sequence: CDR1 MNHNS, CDR2 SASEGT. Trimming shortened V by 5 bases and J by 9 bases, and 14 bases separated the two germline ends. This CDR3 spans 13 amino acids. The CDR3 bases are TGTGCCAGCAGTAGAACAGGCTTAGGTGAGCAGTTCTTC. It encodes CASSRTGLGEQFF.

The chain carries TRBV7-3 and TRBJ2-5; weak D call: TRBD2 (7 bases). This CDR3 spans 15 amino acids. CDR1 is SGHTA and CDR2 is FQGTGA in the germline V gene. V shed 5 bases and J shed 4 bases, with 17 bases lying between them. CDR3 region: CASSPLGGGGETQYF. The CDR3 nucleotides are TGTGCCAGCAGCCCGCTGGGAGGGGGGGGAGAGACCCAGTACTTC.

This clonotype was observed many times. The chain links TRBV12-3 or TRBV12-4 to TRBJ2-1, with 10 bases fitting TRBD1. This CDR3 region has 17 residues. The J segment lost 0 bases and the V segment lost 6 bases, leaving 8 bases of the junction unmatched. The CDR3 DNA reads as TGTGCCAGCAGCCTCCGGACAGGGGGGAGCTCCTACAATGAGCAGTTCTTC. Amino acid sequence: CASSLRTGGSSYNEQFF.

In its sample, this clonotype was seen many times. The chain has TRBV12-3 or TRBV12-4 and TRBJ2-1; D is ambiguous. The CDR3 totals 15 residues. V was pared by 7 bases and J by 7 bases, with 20 bases between. The CDR3 sequence: CASTLLEPPRNEQFF. DNA of the CDR3: TGTGCCAGCACCCTCCTAGAACCTCCCCGGAATGAGCAGTTCTTC.

This clonotype was detected ten times or more. CDR3 loop: CATSRTGFGEQYV. CDR3 sequence (DNA): TGTGCCACCAGCAGAACAGGGTTTGGAGAGCAGTACGTC. The chain couples TRBV15 to TRBJ2-7; a weak D match, TRBD1 (6 bases). CDR1 is LNHNV, CDR2 YYDKDF, per germline (reference sequence). With 2 bases removed from V and 7 bases from J, the gap between germline ends came to 12 bases. The CDR3 is 13 residues long.

In its sample, this clonotype was seen a few times. This chain connects TRBV20-1 to TRBJ2-1; D not resolved. Germline loops: CDR1 DFQATT, CDR2 SNEGSKA (reference sequence). The CDR3 spans 12 residues. Trimming removed 5 bases from V and 8 bases from J, with 13 bases in between. CDR3 coding DNA: TGCAGTGCTCCCTTCTCGAGTGATGAGCAGTTCTTC. Amino acid sequence: CSAPFSSDEQFF.

To note about this clonotype: A much larger clone is a single base away; this may be a read error. The CDR3 loop is CSVEDGAHGNPIYF. The CDR3 nucleotides are TGCAGCGTTGAAGATGGGGCCCATGGAAACCCCATATATTTT. The genes are TRBV29-1 and TRBJ1-3, with D possibly TRBD1 on 5 matching bases. CDR1 SQVTM and CDR2 ANQGSEA come from the germline V gene. The CDR3 has 14 amino acids.

In its sample, this clonotype was seen a few times. The rearrangement links TRBV20-1 to TRBJ1-5, with a tentative D call TRBD1 (6 bases). CDR3 length: 21 residues. V lost 3 bases, J lost 0 bases, and 30 bases lay in between. Per the germline V gene, CDR1 is DFQATT and CDR2 is SNEGSKA (reference sequence). The CDR3 loop reads CSARPFASGDLLGYSNQPQHF. The CDR3 DNA reads as TGCAGTGCTAGGCCCTTCGCCTCAGGGGACCTCCTTGGGTATAGCAATCAGCCCCAGCATTTT.

The J gene is TRBJ1-5, the V gene TRBV20-1; D unresolved. Deletions cut 5 bases from V and 1 base from J, with 18 bases between. The CDR3 has 16 amino acids. The V gene's germline CDR1 is DFQATT and CDR2 SNEGSKA (reference sequence). This chain's CDR3 is CSAPSGRGGSNQPQHF. The CDR3 DNA reads as TGCAGTGCTCCATCCGGGCGGGGTGGGAGCAATCAGCCCCAGCATTTT.

This clonotype was seen a handful of times. This chain uses TRBV5-1 with TRBJ2-7; D is unclear. Trimming removed 3 bases from V and 6 bases from J, with 10 bases in between. In germline, CDR1 is SGHRS, CDR2 YFSETQ. This CDR3 has 12 residues. CDR3 amino acids: CASSSTPSEQYF. DNA for the CDR3: TGCGCCAGCAGCTCGACACCTTCCGAGCAGTACTTC.

Ten or more counts support this clonotype. The chain links TRBV27 to TRBJ2-3, with 10 bases aligning to TRBD2. V gave up 6 bases and J gave up 1 base; unmatched junction bases: 1. This CDR3 is 14 amino acids long. Germline V gene sequence: CDR1 MNHEY, CDR2 SMNVEV (reference sequence). The CDR3 coding sequence is TGTGCCAGCAGGCTAGCGGGGGGCACAGATACGCAGTATTTT. Residues: CASRLAGGTDTQYF.

The chain couples TRBV2 to TRBJ1-1; unclear D gene. Germline V lookup: CDR1 SNHLY, CDR2 FYNNEI. V lost 2 bases and J lost 1, with 8 bases in between. This CDR3 spans 14 amino acids. CDR3: CASSERTENTEAFF. The CDR3 nucleotides are TGTGCCAGCAGTGAACGGACCGAGAACACTGAAGCTTTCTTT. The variable domain in full, with the rest retrieved from reference TRBV2 and TRBJ1-1, is EPEVTQTPSHQVTQMGQEVILRCVPISNHLYFYWYRQILGQKVEFLVSFYNNEISEKSEIFDDQFSVERPDGSNFTLKIRSTKLEDSAMYFCASSERTENTEAFFGQGTRLTVV.

This clonotype was counted ten times or more. This chain links TRBV5-5 with TRBJ2-7; 8 positions agree with TRBD1. Germline trimming cut 4 bases from V and 6 bases from J; bases unmatched to any gene: 9. This CDR3 comprises 14 residues. Germline CDR1 and CDR2: SGHKS and YYEKEE (reference sequence). The CDR3 reads CASSKIGQGSEQYV. CDR3 DNA: TGTGCCAGCAGCAAGATCGGACAGGGAAGCGAGCAGTACGTC.

This chain joins TRBV6-1 and TRBJ2-3; 12 nucleotides line up with TRBD2. The junction had 3 bases not matched to a gene; V was cut back by 4 bases and J by 4 bases. This CDR3 comprises 15 residues. Germline V gene sequence: CDR1 MNHNS, CDR2 SASEGT. CDR3 in DNA: TGTGCCAGCAGTGGACTAGCGGGGGTATCAGATACGCAGTATTTT. Amino acid sequence: CASSGLAGVSDTQYF.

This clonotype has a handful of counts. The J gene is TRBJ2-3, the V gene TRBV25-1; D not certain. The CDR3 is 14 residues long. Looked up from germline, CDR1 is MGHDK and CDR2 is SYGVNS. The V and J ends lost 7 bases and 6 bases respectively, with 17 bases between them. CDR3 coding DNA: TGTGCCAGCAAAGAAGGAGCTTCACCGGATACGCAGTATTTT. This translates into CASKEGASPDTQYF.

The chain joins TRBV7-2 to TRBJ2-1; possibly TRBD1 or TRBD2 for D (5 bases each). Trimming took 6 bases from V and 7 from J, leaving 19 bases between them. Germline V gene sequence: CDR1 SGHTA, CDR2 FQGNSA. The CDR3 runs to 15 residues. CDR3 loop: CASSPGRVIGNEQFF. For the CDR3, the DNA is TGTGCCAGCAGTCCGGGGCGGGTGATCGGTAATGAGCAGTTCTTC.

With regard to this clonotype: Just one base apart from a much larger clone, this may be a read error. The rearrangement uses TRBV20-1 and TRBJ2-1; D not resolved. The CDR3 sequence is 12 residues long. V shed 6 bases and J shed 5 bases, with 11 bases lying between them. Germline lookup yields CDR1 DFQATT and CDR2 SNEGSKA (reference sequence). The CDR3 coding sequence is TGCAGTGCCCTAGACATGAACAATGAGCAGTTCTTC. This codes for CSALDMNNEQFF.

The chain couples TRBV11-3 to TRBJ2-1; TRBD1 agrees at 7 bases. Germline trimming cut 6 bases from V and 5 bases from J; bases unmatched to any gene: 10. The CDR3 length is 15 residues. Germline V gene lookup returns CDR1 SGHNT and CDR2 YENEEA. The chain's CDR3 is CASRGPGQRNNEQFF. In nucleotides, the CDR3 is TGTGCCAGCAGGGGACCGGGACAGCGGAACAATGAGCAGTTCTTC.

This clonotype showed up just a few times. V gene TRBV20-1 combines with J gene TRBJ2-7, with D unclear. The CDR3 covers 14 residues. The V gene lost 5 bases and the J gene lost 2 bases, with 16 bases spanning the gap. Germline V CDR1 and CDR2: DFQATT, SNEGSKA (reference sequence). DNA of the CDR3: TGCAGTGCTTCCCAGTTGGCAGGTACCTACGAGCAGTACTTC. It codes for CSASQLAGTYEQYF.

This clonotype was detected many times. The rearrangement uses TRBV6-1 and TRBJ2-1; TRBD2 aligns across 10 bases. Looked up from germline, CDR1 is MNHNS and CDR2 is SASEGT. The CDR3 sequence is 17 residues long. Trimming cost V 3 bases and J 3 bases; bases outside gene matches: 8. CDR3 coding DNA: TGTGCCAGCAGTGACCTCCTAGCGGGGGCTCTCTACAATGAGCAGTTCTTC. The encoded protein is CASSDLLAGALYNEQFF.

The V call is TRBV10-3, the J call TRBJ2-7, with 9 bases fitting TRBD1. The CDR3 is 14 residues long. The germline gives CDR1 ENHRY, CDR2 SYGVKD. The J segment lost 4 bases and the V segment lost 3 bases, leaving 4 bases of the junction unmatched. CDR3 nucleotide sequence: TGTGCCATCAGTGAAGGGACAGGGATTTACGAGCAGTACGTC. Protein: CAISEGTGIYEQYV.

This clonotype has more than one count but fewer than ten. The chain has TRBV5-1 and TRBJ1-2, with D tentatively TRBD1 (6 bases). The V gene's germline CDR1 is SGHRS and CDR2 YFSETQ. The CDR3 consists of 14 residues. The V gene lost 7 bases and the J gene lost 4 bases, with 17 bases spanning the gap. The CDR3 spells CASGPGQSFYGYTF. The CDR3 DNA follows: TGCGCCAGCGGACCTGGACAGTCCTTCTATGGCTACACCTTC.

This clonotype was counted at least ten times. V gene TRBV13 combines with J gene TRBJ1-1; D unresolved. There are 15 residues in the CDR3. The V end lost 0 bases, the J end lost 1 base, and 9 bases lay between the germline ends. Germline CDR1 PRHDT, CDR2 FYEKMQ (reference sequence). The CDR3 loop is CASSLGYRGNTEAFF. As DNA, the CDR3 is TGTGCCAGCAGCTTAGGGTATCGGGGGAACACTGAAGCTTTCTTT.